These 10 T cell receptor beta chains were sequenced from one sample in a study of shared clonotypes between healthy human individuals. Assay: immunoSEQ multiplex PCR; the TCRdb copy retains only in-frame clones and omits some. The table records some 630,000 clones, approximately 79% of them present only once. Sample: memory CD4+ T cells sorted from blood. Subset given: CD45RA-negative fraction. Receptor source: a woman aged 25 to 39 in good health.

The V and J genes are TRBV28 and TRBJ1-1; D is unresolved. CDR3 length: 14 amino acids. The ends were cut back, 6 bases at V and 1 base at J, with 12 bases in the middle. CDR1 is MDHEN, CDR2 SYDVKM, per germline. This chain's CDR3 is CASSPFRQNTEAFF. As DNA, the CDR3 is TGTGCCAGCAGCCCTTTCCGACAGAACACTGAAGCTTTCTTT. Full variable domain (rest looked up from reference TRBV28 and TRBJ1-1): DVKVTQSSRYLVKRTGEKVFLECVQDMDHENMFWYRQDPGLGLRLIYFSYDVKMKEKGDIPEGYSVSREKKERFSLILESASTNQTSMYLCASSPFRQNTEAFFGQGTRLTVV.

J is TRBJ2-1 and V is TRBV6-6, with 8 bases fitting TRBD2. V trimming: 6 bases; J trimming: 8 bases; junction bases outside the gene matches: 15. Germline lookup yields CDR1 MNHNY and CDR2 SVGAGI (reference sequence). The CDR3 is 16 amino acids. CDR3: CASRRTPGTRFDEQFF. The CDR3 bases are TGTGCCAGCAGACGCACCCCCGGGACTAGGTTCGATGAGCAGTTCTTC.

As concerns this clone: The sample carries other DNA sequences with the same CDR3. This sequence joins TRBV27 and TRBJ1-1, with a possible D match to TRBD1 (5 bases). The germline gives CDR1 MNHEY, CDR2 SMNVEV (reference sequence). Deletions cut 4 bases from V and 5 bases from J, with 14 bases between. The CDR3 has 14 residues. The CDR3 region is CASSSGPRKTEAFF. The CDR3 DNA reads as TGTGCCAGCAGTTCGGGACCGCGGAAGACTGAAGCTTTCTTT.

The chain is built from TRBV9 and TRBJ2-3, with 9 bases that match TRBD2. CDR1 SGDLS and CDR2 YYNGEE come from the germline V gene. V was pared by 4 bases and J by 3 bases, with 9 bases of the junction left unmatched. The CDR3 runs to 16 residues. The CDR3 loop reads CASSPQPLAGTDTQYF. The CDR3 DNA reads TGTGCCAGCAGCCCCCAGCCTCTAGCGGGAACAGATACGCAGTATTTT.

The V and J genes are TRBV25-1 and TRBJ2-1; 10 nucleotides align to TRBD1. Germline V gene sequence: CDR1 MGHDK, CDR2 SYGVNS. J lost 9 bases, V lost 0 bases, and 11 bases had no gene match. The CDR3 extends over 17 amino acids. CDR3 bases: TGTGCCAGCAGTGAATACCCCTCGACAGGGGGCTATGGTGAGCAGTTCTTC. It encodes CASSEYPSTGGYGEQFF.

This chain uses TRBV30 with TRBJ1-5, with TRBD1 matching 8 bases. The CDR3 sequence is 14 residues long. The junction had 6 bases not matched to a gene; V was cut back by 4 bases and J by 4 bases. From germline, CDR1 is GTSNPN and CDR2 SVGIG (reference sequence). CDR3 region: CAWNLGTGNQPQHF. Written as DNA, the CDR3 is TGTGCCTGGAACCTTGGGACAGGAAATCAGCCCCAGCATTTT. Filled out from reference TRBV30 and TRBJ1-5, the complete variable domain reads SQTIHQWPATLVQPVGSPLSLECTVEGTSNPNLYWYRQAAGRGLQLLFYSVGIGQISSEVPQNLSASRPQDRQFILSSKKLLLSDSGFYLCAWNLGTGNQPQHFGDGTRLSIL.

The gene calls are TRBV30 and TRBJ1-5, with a weak D call TRBD1 (5 bases). Trimming took 0 bases from V and 7 from J, leaving 13 bases between them. CDR3 length: 14 residues. Germline V gene data show CDR1 as GTSNPN and CDR2 as SVGIG (reference sequence). The CDR3 sequence: CAWSVGGIRQPQHF. CDR3 nucleotide sequence: TGTGCCTGGAGTGTGGGGGGGATACGCCAGCCCCAGCATTTT.

The V call is TRBV7-9, the J call TRBJ1-3; D might be TRBD1 (5 bases). V dropped 4 bases and J dropped 4 bases, with 11 bases sitting between them. Germline loops: CDR1 SEHNR, CDR2 FQNEAQ (reference sequence). The CDR3 is 14 amino acids. The CDR3 region has the DNA TGTGCCAGCAGCTGGGGCCCCCGGGGAAACACCATATATTTT. This sequence encodes CASSWGPRGNTIYF.

The chain uses TRBV11-2 and TRBJ2-2, with TRBD1 as a possible D gene (5 bases). V shed 5 bases and J shed 6 bases, with 19 bases lying between them. The CDR3 runs 16 residues. Germline-derived CDR1 and CDR2 are SGHAT and FQNNGV. Here the CDR3 reads CASSPPMAGSAGELFF. CDR3 bases: TGTGCCAGCAGCCCACCAATGGCAGGGTCGGCCGGGGAGCTGTTTTTT.

Points on this clone: Other DNA variants within this sample encode the same CDR3. The chain is built from TRBV18 and TRBJ1-4; 7 nucleotides align to TRBD1. Trimming took 6 bases from V and 5 from J; bases not matched to a gene: 6. The CDR3 sequence is 14 residues long. CDR1 is KGHSH and CDR2 is LQKENI in the germline V gene. The CDR3 sequence: CASSPTGSNEKLFF. CDR3 bases: TGTGCCAGCTCGCCGACAGGGAGCAATGAAAAACTGTTTTTT.